The table lists the clone carrying this T cell receptor (beta chain) with a count of one. The sample is drawn from a study of control samples from healthy donors and cancer patients. The assay was immunoSEQ multiplex PCR, and TCRdb's table has in-frame clones only and misses some. The table records approximately 140,000 clones, 85% to 90% of them present only once. This receptor was taken from a man aged 50 to 60 with head and neck cancer. Sequenced sample: PBMCs.

CDR3: CASSSYFRDRKVYGYTF. In nucleotides, the CDR3 is TGTGCCAGCAGCTCTTATTTCCGGGACAGGAAGGTCTATGGCTACACCTTC. The gene calls are TRBV7-9 and TRBJ1-2, with 8 bases fitting TRBD1. The V and J ends lost 4 bases and 4 bases, in that order; junction bases with no gene match: 14. Germline CDR1 is SEHNR and CDR2 is FQNEAQ (reference sequence). There are 17 residues in the CDR3.